This T cell receptor beta chain was recorded in a study of T cell changes during pregnancy in multiple sclerosis. Produced via immunoSEQ multiplex PCR; TCRdb's table is partial and in-frame only. This sample has around 40,000 clones; 92% occur once, and the top ten carry 0.7% to 1%. The germline V gene encodes CDR1 SGDLS and CDR2 YYNGEE. The CDR3 runs to 15 residues. Losses at the gene ends were 0 bases for V and 3 bases for J; bases not matched to a gene: 3. A single count supports this clone. This material consisted of CD4+ T cells from peripheral blood mononuclear cells, taken in the third trimester of pregnancy. This chain joins TRBV9 and TRBJ1-3, with 7 positions matching TRBD1. The clonotype was recovered from a female donor with multiple sclerosis, enrolled in a pregnancy study. CDR3 in amino acids: CASSVGTGFGNTIYF. In nucleotides, the CDR3 is TGTGCCAGCAGCGTAGGGACAGGCTTTGGAAACACCATATATTTT.